What follows is one TCR beta chain and its context. The data originate from a study of shared clonotypes between healthy human individuals. Genomic DNA of each subset was evenly split across several immunoSEQ plates. TCRdb's copy holds only in-frame clones and misses some; the assay was immunoSEQ multiplex PCR. This table has 550,000 to 850,000 clones, over 60% appearing once. The CDR3 extends over 15 amino acids. J was trimmed by 1 base and V by 4 bases; bases with no gene match: 5. CDR1 LNHDA and CDR2 SQIVND come from the germline V gene (reference sequence). Material: memory CD4+ T cells sorted from blood. The subset here: CD45RA-negative fraction. V usage is TRBV19 and J usage is TRBJ2-5, with 8 positions matching TRBD2. This clonotype was obtained from a woman in her thirties in good health. CDR3 coding DNA: TGTGCCAGTAGTAAAATAGCGGGGACCCAAGAGACCCAGTACTTC. Translation gives CASSKIAGTQETQYF.